These 3 T cell receptor beta chains came from one sample sequenced in a study of cytomegalovirus exposure and HLA in healthy donors. PCR employed 60 Vbeta and 13 Jbeta primers. The repertoire was sequenced with immunoSEQ multiplex PCR; TCRdb's copy has only in-frame clones and lacks some. The table includes over 150,000 clones, around 75% detected once. Input material: PBMCs. The receptors derive from a woman between 45 and 65 years old in good health and CMV-seropositive.

This clone has only one observation. The CDR3 loop reads CASSQLTSTDTQYF. The CDR3 DNA is TGCGCCAGCAGCCAACTTACTAGCACAGATACGCAGTATTTT. The V gene is TRBV4-1, the J gene TRBJ2-3; no firm D call. The CDR3 is 14 amino acids. V gave up 2 bases and J gave up 0 bases, with 6 bases separating them. The germline CDR1 and CDR2 sequences are MGHRA and YSYEKL.

The chain joins TRBV5-4 to TRBJ2-5, with 8 nucleotides matching TRBD1. V was pared by 2 bases and J by 5 bases, with 5 bases of the junction left unmatched. The CDR3 is made up of 14 amino acids. The V gene's germline CDR1 is SGHNT and CDR2 YYREEE (reference sequence). The CDR3 here is CASSLQGGGETQYF. In DNA form, the CDR3 reads TGTGCCAGCAGCTTACAGGGGGGCGGCGAGACCCAGTACTTC.

CDR3 nucleotides: TGTGCCAGCAGTTACACCACAGGGTCAGGAAACACCATATATTTT. Protein: CASSYTTGSGNTIYF. This sequence joins TRBV6-5 and TRBJ1-3; D is perhaps TRBD1 (6 bases). The CDR3 runs to 15 residues. V lost 2 bases, J lost 4 bases, and 12 bases lay in between. Germline V gene sequence: CDR1 MNHEY, CDR2 SVGAGI.